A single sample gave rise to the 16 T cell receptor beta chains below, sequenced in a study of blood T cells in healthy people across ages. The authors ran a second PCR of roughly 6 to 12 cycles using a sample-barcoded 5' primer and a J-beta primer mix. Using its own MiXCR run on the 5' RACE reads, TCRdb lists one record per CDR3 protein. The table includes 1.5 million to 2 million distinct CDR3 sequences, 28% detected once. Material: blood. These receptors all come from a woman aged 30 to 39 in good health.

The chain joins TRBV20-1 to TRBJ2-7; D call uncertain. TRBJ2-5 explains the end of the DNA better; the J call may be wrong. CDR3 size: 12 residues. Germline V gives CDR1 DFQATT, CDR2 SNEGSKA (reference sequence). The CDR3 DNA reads TGCAGTGCTAGGCCTGGCAAAGAGACCCAGTACTTC. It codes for CSARPGKETQYF.

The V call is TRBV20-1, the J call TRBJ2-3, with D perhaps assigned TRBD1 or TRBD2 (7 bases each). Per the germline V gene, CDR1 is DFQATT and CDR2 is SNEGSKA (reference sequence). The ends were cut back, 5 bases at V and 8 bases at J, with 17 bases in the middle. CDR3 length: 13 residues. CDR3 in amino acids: CSAPGGGPGTQYF. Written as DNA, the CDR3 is TGCAGTGCTCCAGGGGGGGGACCAGGTACGCAGTATTTT.

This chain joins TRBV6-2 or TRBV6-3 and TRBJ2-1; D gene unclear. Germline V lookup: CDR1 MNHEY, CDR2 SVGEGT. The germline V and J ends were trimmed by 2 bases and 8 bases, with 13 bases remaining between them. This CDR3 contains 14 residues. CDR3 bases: TGTGCCAGCAGTTACCTGGCCAGCACGGATGAGCAGTTCTTC. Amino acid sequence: CASSYLASTDEQFF.

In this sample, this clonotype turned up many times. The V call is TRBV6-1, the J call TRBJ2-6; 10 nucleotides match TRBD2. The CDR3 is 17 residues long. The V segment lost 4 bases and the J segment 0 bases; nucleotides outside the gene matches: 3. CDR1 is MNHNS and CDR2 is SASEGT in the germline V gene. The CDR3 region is CASSVPSGSSGANVLTF. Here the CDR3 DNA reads TGTGCCAGCAGTGTCCCTAGCGGGAGCTCTGGGGCCAACGTCCTGACTTTC.

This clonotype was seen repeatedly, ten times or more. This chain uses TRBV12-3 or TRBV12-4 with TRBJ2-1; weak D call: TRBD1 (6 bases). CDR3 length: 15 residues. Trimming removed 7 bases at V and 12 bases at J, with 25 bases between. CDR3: CASTKGEGQGWTQFF. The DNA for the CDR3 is TGTGCCAGCACCAAGGGGGAAGGCCAGGGTTGGACGCAGTTCTTC.

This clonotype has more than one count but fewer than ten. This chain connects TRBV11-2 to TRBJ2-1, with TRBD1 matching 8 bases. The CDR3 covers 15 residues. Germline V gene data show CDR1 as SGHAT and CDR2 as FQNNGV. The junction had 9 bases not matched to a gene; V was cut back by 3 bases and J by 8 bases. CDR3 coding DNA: TGTGCCAGCAGCTTCAACCCTCGACAGGGGTATGAGCAGTTCTTC. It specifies CASSFNPRQGYEQFF.

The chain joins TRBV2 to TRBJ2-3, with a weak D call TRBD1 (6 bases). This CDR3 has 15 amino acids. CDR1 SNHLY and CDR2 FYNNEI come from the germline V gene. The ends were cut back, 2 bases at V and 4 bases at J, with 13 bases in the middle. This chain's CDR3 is CASSELGARADTQYF. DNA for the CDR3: TGTGCCAGCAGTGAACTGGGGGCAAGGGCAGATACGCAGTATTTT.

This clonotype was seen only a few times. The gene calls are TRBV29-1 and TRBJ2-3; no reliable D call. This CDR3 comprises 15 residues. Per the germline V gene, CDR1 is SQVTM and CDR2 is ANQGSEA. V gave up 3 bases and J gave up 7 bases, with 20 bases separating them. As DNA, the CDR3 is TGCAGCGTTGAGAAGGTCGGACCAACCCTTTATACGCAGTATTTT. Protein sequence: CSVEKVGPTLYTQYF.

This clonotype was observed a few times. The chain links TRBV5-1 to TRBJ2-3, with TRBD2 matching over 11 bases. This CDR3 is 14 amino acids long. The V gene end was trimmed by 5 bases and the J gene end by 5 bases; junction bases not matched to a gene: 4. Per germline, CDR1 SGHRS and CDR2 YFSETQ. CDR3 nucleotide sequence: TGCGCCAGCAGACTAGCGGGAGCAGAAGATACGCAGTATTTT. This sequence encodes CASRLAGAEDTQYF. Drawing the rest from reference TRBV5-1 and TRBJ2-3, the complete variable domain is KAGVTQTPRYLIKTRGQQVTLSCSPISGHRSVSWYQQTPGQGLQFLFEYFSETQRNKGNFPGRFSGRQFSNSRSEMNVSTLELGDSALYLCASRLAGAEDTQYFGPGTRLTVL.

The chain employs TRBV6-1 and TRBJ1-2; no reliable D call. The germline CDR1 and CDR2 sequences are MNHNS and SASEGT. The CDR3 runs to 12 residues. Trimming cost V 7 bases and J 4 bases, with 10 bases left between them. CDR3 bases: TGTGCCAGCAATGACGGCTCCTATGGCTACACCTTC. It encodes CASNDGSYGYTF.

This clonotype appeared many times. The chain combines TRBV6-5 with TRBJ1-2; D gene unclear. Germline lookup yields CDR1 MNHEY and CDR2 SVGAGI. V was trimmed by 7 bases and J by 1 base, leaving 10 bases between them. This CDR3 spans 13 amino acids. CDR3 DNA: TGTGCCAGCACTAAAGAGGTTAACTATGGCTACACCTTC. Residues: CASTKEVNYGYTF.

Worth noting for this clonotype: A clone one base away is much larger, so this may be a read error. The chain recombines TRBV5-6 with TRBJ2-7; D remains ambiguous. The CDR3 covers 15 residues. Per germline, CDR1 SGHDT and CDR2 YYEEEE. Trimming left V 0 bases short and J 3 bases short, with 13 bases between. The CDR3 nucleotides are TGTGCCAGCAGCTTGGGGCGGACCAGACGCTACGAGCAGTACTTC. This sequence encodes CASSLGRTRRYEQYF.

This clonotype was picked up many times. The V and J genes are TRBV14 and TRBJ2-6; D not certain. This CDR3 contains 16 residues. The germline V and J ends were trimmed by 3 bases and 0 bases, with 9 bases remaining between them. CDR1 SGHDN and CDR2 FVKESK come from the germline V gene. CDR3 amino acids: CASSHQYGSGANVLTF. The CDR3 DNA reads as TGTGCCAGCAGCCATCAGTACGGCTCTGGGGCCAACGTCCTGACTTTC.

In nucleotides, the CDR3 is TGCAGTGCTAGAGATCCTAGCGGGAGCGAGGTTAATGAGCAGTTCTTC. This gives the protein CSARDPSGSEVNEQFF. The chain is built from TRBV20-1 and TRBJ2-1; the match to TRBD2 covers 10 bases. This CDR3 has 16 amino acids. Trimming removed 0 bases from V and 7 bases from J; junction bases left unmatched: 9. Germline CDR1 and CDR2: DFQATT and SNEGSKA (reference sequence).

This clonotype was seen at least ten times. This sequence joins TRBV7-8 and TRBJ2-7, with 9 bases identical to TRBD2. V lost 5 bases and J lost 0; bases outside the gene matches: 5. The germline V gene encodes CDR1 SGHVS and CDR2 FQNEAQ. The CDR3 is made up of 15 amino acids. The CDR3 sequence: CASSPLAGSSYEQYF. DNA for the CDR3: TGTGCCAGCAGCCCTCTAGCGGGAAGCTCCTACGAGCAGTACTTC.

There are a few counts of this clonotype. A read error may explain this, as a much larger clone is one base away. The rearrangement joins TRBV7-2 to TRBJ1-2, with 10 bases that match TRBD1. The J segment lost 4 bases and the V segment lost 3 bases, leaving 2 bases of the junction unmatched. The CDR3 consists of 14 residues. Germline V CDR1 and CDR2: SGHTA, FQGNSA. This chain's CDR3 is CASSLGQGIYGYTF. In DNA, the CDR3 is TGTGCCAGCAGCTTGGGACAGGGGATCTATGGCTACACCTTC.